The rows below give T cell receptor beta chains drawn from one sample of a study of cytomegalovirus exposure and HLA in healthy donors. Only in-frame clones appear in the TCRdb table, and some are missing; sequencing was by immunoSEQ multiplex PCR. In the table there are about 180,000 clones, about four fifths of which are singletons. The sequencing input was PBMCs. These receptor sequences come from a male donor in good health and CMV-seronegative. The CDR3 runs from the conserved cysteine through the conserved F or W. The order of the fields is V gene, CDR3 length, J gene, clone size, D gene, CDR3 DNA, CDR3 protein. D genes are given only for firm matches. A clone size is listed for some rows: how often the clone was seen (once, few, many), or a class if it is expanded.

>TRBV2|12|TRBJ1-1|NA|NA
TGTGCCAGCAGTGATCGGGTGACTGAAGCTTTCTTT
CASSDRVTEAFF
>TRBV6-5|13|TRBJ2-1|once|NA
TGTGCCAGCACATTCGGAGGGCTCAATGAGCAGTTCTTC
CASTFGGLNEQFF
>TRBV7-2|16|TRBJ2-5|few|TRBD2
TGTGCCAGCAGCCCCGGACTAGCGGGGCTCCAAGAGACCCAGTACTTC
CASSPGLAGLQETQYF
>TRBV18|16|TRBJ1-5|NA|NA
TGTGCCAGCTCACCCGGCGGGTACCGGGGCAATCAGCCCCAGCATTTT
CASSPGGYRGNQPQHF
>TRBV7-7|13|TRBJ2-7|NA|TRBD2
TGTGCCAGCAGCCTTGGGGAGGGCGGCGAGCAGTACTTC
CASSLGEGGEQYF
>TRBV7-2|14|TRBJ1-3|NA|TRBD1
TGTGCCAGCAGCTTCAGGGGGCCTGGAAACACCATATATTTT
CASSFRGPGNTIYF
>TRBV29-1|16|TRBJ2-6|NA|TRBD2
TGCAGCGTTGAGGCGGGAGGGCCTTATGGGGCCAACGTCCTGACTTTC
CSVEAGGPYGANVLTF
>TRBV6-6|14|TRBJ1-4|NA|NA
TGTGCCAGCAGTTACGACATTTCGGGGGAAAAACTGTTTTTT
CASSYDISGEKLFF
>TRBV9|14|TRBJ2-7|NA|TRBD2
TGTGCCAGCAGCGTCGGGGACGGGGCGGGGGGGCAGTACTTC
CASSVGDGAGGQYF
>TRBV18|15|TRBJ1-1|NA|NA
TGTGCCAGCTCACCACTGGAACAGAGGAACACTGAAGCTTTCTTT
CASSPLEQRNTEAFF
>TRBV28|15|TRBJ2-1|NA|TRBD2
TGTGCCAGCGATAGCGGGTGGAGCTCCTACAATGAGCAGTTCTTC
CASDSGWSSYNEQFF
>TRBV4-1|18|TRBJ2-6|NA|NA
TGCGCCAGCAGCCAAGTCGGTTGGGGCTCTTCTGGGGCCAACGTCCTGACTTTC
CASSQVGWGSSGANVLTF
>TRBV2|14|TRBJ2-2|NA|NA
TGTGCCAGCAGAAGGGACACGAACACCGGGGAGCTGTTTTTT
CASRRDTNTGELFF
>TRBV30|21|TRBJ2-7|NA|TRBD2
TGTGCCTGGAGTTCCTTCCTCCGGACTAGCGGGAGCCATGTCGGCTCCTACGAGCAGTACTTC
CAWSSFLRTSGSHVGSYEQYF
>TRBV28|15|TRBJ2-5|NA|NA
TGTGCCAGCAGTTTCAGGGGCGGTCTTCAAGAGACCCAGTACTTC
CASSFRGGLQETQYF
>TRBV28|14|TRBJ2-5|NA|NA
TGTGCCAGCACCCAAACACAGGGAATAGAGACCCAGTACTTC
CASTQTQGIETQYF
>TRBV19|15|TRBJ1-4|NA|TRBD1
TGTGCCAGTAGTAAACATACAGGGGATGATGAAAAACTGTTTTTT
CASSKHTGDDEKLFF
>TRBV30|14|TRBJ2-7|few|NA
TGTGCCTGGAGAACGTGGGGGGAGGGGGACGAGCAGTACTTC
CAWRTWGEGDEQYF
>TRBV19|13|TRBJ1-2|NA|TRBD1
TGTGCCAGTATGGGACAGGGTTTCTACGGCTACACCTTC
CASMGQGFYGYTF
>TRBV18|16|TRBJ2-3|NA|TRBD2
TGTGCCAGCTCACCGTCGGGTAGCGGGCGGGTGGATACGCAGTATTTT
CASSPSGSGRVDTQYF
>TRBV25-1|13|TRBJ1-2|NA|NA
TGTGCCAGCAGTGATCGAGTCCCCTATGGCTACACCTTC
CASSDRVPYGYTF
>TRBV19|16|TRBJ1-6|once|NA
TGTGCCAGTAGTACTTCCTCCGGGACCGGGGGTTCACCCCTCCACTTT
CASSTSSGTGGSPLHF
>TRBV7-2|13|TRBJ1-2|few|TRBD1
TGTGCCAGCAGCCCTGGACAGGGAGAAGGCTACACCTTC
CASSPGQGEGYTF
>TRBV6-4|16|TRBJ2-6|NA|NA
TGTGCCAGCAGTGACGGGGGGGCGGCTGGGGCCAACGTCCTGACTTTC
CASSDGGAAGANVLTF
>TRBV2|15|TRBJ1-5|NA|TRBD1
TGTGCCAGCACCCCTGACAGGGGCCCTAATCAGCCCCAGCATTTT
CASTPDRGPNQPQHF
>TRBV5-5|14|TRBJ1-1|few|TRBD1
TGTGCCAGCAGCTCTACAGGGGGCAGGACTGAAGCTTTCTTT
CASSSTGGRTEAFF
>TRBV30|16|TRBJ2-1|few|TRBD2
TGTGCCTGGCTCAAACTAACTAGCGGGAGTGGCCATGAGCAGTTCTTC
CAWLKLTSGSGHEQFF
>TRBV11-1|15|TRBJ2-1|once|TRBD1
TGTGCCAGCAGCTTGGGACAGATCTCCTACAATGAGCAGTTCTTC
CASSLGQISYNEQFF
>TRBV14|17|TRBJ1-2|NA|TRBD1
TGTGCCAGCAGCCAAGAATTCAGGACAGGTCCTCGGGATGGCTACACCTTC
CASSQEFRTGPRDGYTF
>TRBV30|15|TRBJ2-1|NA|TRBD2
TGTGCCTGGAGTGGGGCGAGCGGGGGTAACAATGAGCAGTTCTTC
CAWSGASGGNNEQFF
>TRBV30|15|TRBJ1-5|NA|NA
TGTGCCTGGAGTGTTGGGTGGAGGAATAATCAGCCCCAGCATTTT
CAWSVGWRNNQPQHF
>TRBV19|12|TRBJ1-5|NA|NA
TGTGCCAGTAGTGCCTCGCGCTTCCCCCAGCATTTT
CASSASRFPQHF
>TRBV29-1|13|TRBJ1-2|NA|NA
TGCAGCGTTGAAACGGGGAGAGACTATGGCTACACCTTC
CSVETGRDYGYTF
>TRBV12-5|18|TRBJ2-3|NA|NA
TGTGCTAGTGGTTTGGTACTCCGGACTATTTTGGGTTTGGGTACGCAGTATTTT
CASGLVLRTILGLGTQYF
>TRBV28|16|TRBJ2-1|NA|TRBD2
TGTGCCAGCAGTCGACGAACTAGCGGAAACTACAATGAGCAGTTCTTC
CASSRRTSGNYNEQFF
>TRBV2|16|TRBJ2-7|NA|TRBD1
TGTGCCGGCAGTGAAGTATTTGGACAGGGGTTAGACGAGCAGTACTTC
CAGSEVFGQGLDEQYF
>TRBV10-3|17|TRBJ2-3|NA|TRBD2
TGTGCCATCAGTGAGCCTACTAGCGGGGGGGCCGGAGATACGCAGTATTTT
CAISEPTSGGAGDTQYF
>TRBV6-6|13|TRBJ2-1|NA|NA
TGTGCCAGCACCCACGGAGGCCCCAATGAGCAGTTCTTC
CASTHGGPNEQFF
>TRBV19|14|TRBJ1-5|NA|TRBD1
TGTGCCAGTAGTCGCGACAGGGACAATCAGCCCCAGCATTTT
CASSRDRDNQPQHF
>TRBV9|14|TRBJ1-1|NA|TRBD1
TGTGCCAGCACCCCCCGGCAGGGGGACACTGAAGCTTTCTTT
CASTPRQGDTEAFF
>TRBV6-5|16|TRBJ2-1|once|TRBD2
TGTGCCAGCAGTTACTCCCCGGGACTAGCGGGGGGGCGGCAGTTCTTC
CASSYSPGLAGGRQFF
>TRBV5-4|16|TRBJ1-1|NA|NA
TGTGCCAGCAGCTTGGGAGGGAGGGGCCTGAACACTGAAGCTTTCTTT
CASSLGGRGLNTEAFF
>TRBV29-1|15|TRBJ2-1|NA|NA
TGCAGCGTTGACTCCTACGGGAGCTCCTACAATGAGCAGTTCTTC
CSVDSYGSSYNEQFF
>TRBV6-6|12|TRBJ2-3|NA|NA
TGTGCCAGCAGTTACGCACTATATCCGCAGTATTTT
CASSYALYPQYF
>TRBV4-3|15|TRBJ2-3|NA|NA
TGCGCCAGCAGCCGAGAGGGGGGGCCAACAGATACGCAGTATTTT
CASSREGGPTDTQYF
>TRBV7-9|14|TRBJ1-5|NA|NA
TGTGCCAGCAGCTTTGGGGGACTTGGTCAGCCCCAGCATTTT
CASSFGGLGQPQHF
>TRBV6-5|15|TRBJ2-7|NA|TRBD1
TGTGCCAGCAGTTACTCGCCGGGACAGGTCTACGAGCAGTACTTC
CASSYSPGQVYEQYF
>TRBV2|14|TRBJ1-3|NA|TRBD1
TGTGCCAGCAGGGGGACAGGTTCTGGAAACACCATATATTTT
CASRGTGSGNTIYF
>TRBV5-1|17|TRBJ1-1|once|TRBD1
TGCGCCAGCAGCCCATCACCGGGACAGGGAGTAAACACTGAAGCTTTCTTT
CASSPSPGQGVNTEAFF
>TRBV28|20|TRBJ2-2|NA|NA
TGTGCCAGCAGTTCGTTTATCAATCACACGCCTAGAGTCAACACCGGGGAGCTGTTTTTT
CASSSFINHTPRVNTGELFF
>TRBV28|15|TRBJ1-5|NA|TRBD1
TGTGCCAGCAGCCTGACAGGGGTAGGCAATCAGCCCCAGCATTTT
CASSLTGVGNQPQHF
>TRBV25-1|18|TRBJ1-5|NA|TRBD1
TGTGCCAGCAGTGAGGGACGACAGGGGATTTATAGCAATCAGCCCCAGCATTTT
CASSEGRQGIYSNQPQHF
>TRBV5-1|15|TRBJ1-5|NA|NA
TGCGCCAGCAGCTTGGTAGGAGGTAGCAATCAGCCCCAGCATTTT
CASSLVGGSNQPQHF
>TRBV6-5|14|TRBJ1-3|NA|TRBD1
TGTGCCAGCGCGGACAGGGGGTTTGGAAACACCATATATTTT
CASADRGFGNTIYF
>TRBV5-6|12|TRBJ2-1|once|NA
TGTGCCAGCAGCTCCTGGCGGGCTGAGCAGTTCTTC
CASSSWRAEQFF
>TRBV19|17|TRBJ2-1|few|TRBD2
TGTGCCAGTAGTATAGTCCCGGGACTAGCGGGATACAATGAGCAGTTCTTC
CASSIVPGLAGYNEQFF
>TRBV6-5|13|TRBJ1-3|NA|NA
TGTGCCAGCAGGGCTCTAGTTGAAAACACCATATATTTT
CASRALVENTIYF
>TRBV7-9|15|TRBJ1-5|few|NA
TGTGCCAGCAGCAGCGGACCGACGAGCAATCAGCCCCAGCATTTT
CASSSGPTSNQPQHF